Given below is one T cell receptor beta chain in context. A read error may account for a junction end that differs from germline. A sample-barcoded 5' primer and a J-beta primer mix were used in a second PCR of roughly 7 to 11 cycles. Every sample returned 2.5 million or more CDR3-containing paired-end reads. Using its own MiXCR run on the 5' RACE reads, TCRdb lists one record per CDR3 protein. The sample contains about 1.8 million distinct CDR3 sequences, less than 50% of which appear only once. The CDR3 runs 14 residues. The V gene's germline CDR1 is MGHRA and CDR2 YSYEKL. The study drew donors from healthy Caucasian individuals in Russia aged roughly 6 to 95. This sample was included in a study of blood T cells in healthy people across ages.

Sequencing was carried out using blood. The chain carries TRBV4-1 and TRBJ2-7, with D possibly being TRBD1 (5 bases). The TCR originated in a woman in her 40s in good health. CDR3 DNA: TGCGCTAGCAGCCAAGGATCAGGGCTATACGAGCAGTACTTC. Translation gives CASSQGSGLYEQYF.